The 11 T cell receptor beta chains below all came from one sample that was sequenced in a study of blood T cell repertoires in COVID-19. The method was immunoSEQ multiplex PCR; TCRdb's version includes in-frame clones alone and lacks a portion of them. The sample records some 200,000 clones, around 80% being singletons. What was sequenced was peripheral blood. These receptors originate from a woman of 80 years or more with active or convalescent COVID-19.

This chain joins TRBV21-1 and TRBJ2-7; the D call of TRBD1 is as the table states it, not checked on the DNA. TRBV21-1 is listed as a pseudogene. The CDR3 is 16 residues long. The CDR3 sequence: CASSNRTGHVYREQYF. The CDR3, as DNA: TGTGCCAGCAGCAATAGGACAGGGCATGTATATCGCGAGCAGTACTTC.

The genes are TRBV3-1 (or the pseudogene TRBV3-2) and TRBJ2-1; 14 nucleotides agree with TRBD2. The CDR3 sequence is 17 residues long. Germline V gene lookup returns CDR1 LGHDT and CDR2 YNNKEL (reference sequence). J gave up 1 base and V 1 base, and 0 bases lay outside the gene matches. The CDR3, as DNA: TGTGCCAGCAGCCAAGGACTAGCGGGAGGGTCCTACAATGAGCAGTTCTTC. Its translation: CASSQGLAGGSYNEQFF.

The genes are TRBV6-5 and TRBJ1-1; 9 bases are shared with TRBD1. The CDR3 runs to 14 residues. V gave up 6 bases and J gave up 4 bases; unmatched junction bases: 6. Germline CDR1 MNHEY, CDR2 SVGAGI. CDR3 protein: CASRRTGVFTEAFF. The CDR3 DNA reads as TGTGCCAGCAGAAGGACAGGGGTTTTCACTGAAGCTTTCTTT.

The chain recombines TRBV3-1 (or the pseudogene TRBV3-2) with TRBJ1-1; D not certain. CDR1 is LGHDT, CDR2 YNNKEL, per germline (reference sequence). Deletions cut 4 bases from V and 10 bases from J, with 13 bases between. This CDR3 has 12 amino acids. The CDR3 protein is CASSLRASSAFF. As DNA, the CDR3 is TGTGCCAGCAGCCTTCGCGCGTCCTCAGCTTTCTTT.

The rearrangement uses TRBV5-5 and TRBJ1-5; no definite D call. The CDR3 spans 15 residues. Germline assignment: CDR1 SGHKS and CDR2 YYEKEE (reference sequence). The V gene lost 2 bases and the J gene lost 0 bases, with 9 bases spanning the gap. The CDR3 sequence: CASSFRGNSNQPQHF. In DNA form, the CDR3 reads TGTGCCAGCAGCTTTCGGGGAAATAGCAATCAGCCCCAGCATTTT.

The genes are TRBV6-2 or TRBV6-3 and TRBJ2-5; D unclear. V shed 2 bases and J shed 3 bases, with 10 bases lying between them. The CDR3 is 14 residues long. Germline values: CDR1 MNHEY, CDR2 SVGEGT. The CDR3 DNA follows: TGTGCCAGCAGTTACGGCACCACCAAAGAGACCCAGTACTTC. This translates into CASSYGTTKETQYF.

The chain carries TRBV7-3 and TRBJ1-1, with 9 bases lining up with TRBD1. V gave up 4 bases and J gave up 3 bases; unmatched junction bases: 6. Germline V gene data show CDR1 as SGHTA and CDR2 as FQGTGA. CDR3 length: 15 residues. In DNA form, the CDR3 reads TGTGCCAGCAGCTCAGGACAGGGGAGGGACACTGAAGCTTTCTTT. Its translation is CASSSGQGRDTEAFF. Supplemented by reference TRBV7-3 and TRBJ1-1, the full variable domain reads GAGVSQTPSNKVTEKGKYVELRCDPISGHTALYWYRQSLGQGPEFLIYFQGTGAADDSGLPNDRFFAVRPEGSVSTLKIQRTERGDSAVYLCASSSGQGRDTEAFFGQGTRLTVV.

In its sample, this clone was seen once. This chain joins TRBV19 and TRBJ2-7; 9 bases line up with TRBD1. The germline CDR1 and CDR2 sequences are LNHDA and SQIVND (reference sequence). The CDR3 is made up of 17 amino acids. The V gene end was trimmed by 3 bases and the J gene end by 3 bases; junction bases not matched to a gene: 12. DNA of the CDR3: TGTGCCAGTAGTATGGGCACAGGGGGCGCGGTTTACTACGAGCAGTACTTC. As protein: CASSMGTGGAVYYEQYF.

The chain is built from TRBV27 and TRBJ1-5; D call uncertain. The CDR3 contains 15 residues. From germline, CDR1 is MNHEY and CDR2 SMNVEV (reference sequence). Trimming shortened V by 0 bases and J by 6 bases, and 12 bases separated the two germline ends. The CDR3 sequence is CASSLSLQVGQPQHF. CDR3 sequence (DNA): TGTGCCAGCAGTTTATCGTTGCAGGTTGGTCAGCCCCAGCATTTT.

The chain is built from TRBV6-6 and TRBJ2-5; TRBD2 agrees at 8 bases. CDR3 length equals 14 residues. V dropped 0 bases and J dropped 3; count of bases not matched to a gene: 0. Per the germline V gene, CDR1 is MNHNY and CDR2 is SVGAGI (reference sequence). The DNA of the CDR3 is TGTGCCAGCAGTTACTCTAGCGGGGAAGAGACCCAGTACTTC. It codes for CASSYSSGEETQYF.

The rearrangement joins TRBV5-1 to TRBJ2-1, with 7 bases matching TRBD2. Trimming at V came to 2 bases and at J to 6 bases, leaving 11 bases not matched to a gene. The CDR3 extends over 16 amino acids. CDR1 SGHRS and CDR2 YFSETQ come from the germline V gene. In nucleotides, the CDR3 is TGCGCCAGCAGCTTCGCCTCAGCGGGAAATCCCAATGAGCAGTTCTTC. This sequence encodes CASSFASAGNPNEQFF.